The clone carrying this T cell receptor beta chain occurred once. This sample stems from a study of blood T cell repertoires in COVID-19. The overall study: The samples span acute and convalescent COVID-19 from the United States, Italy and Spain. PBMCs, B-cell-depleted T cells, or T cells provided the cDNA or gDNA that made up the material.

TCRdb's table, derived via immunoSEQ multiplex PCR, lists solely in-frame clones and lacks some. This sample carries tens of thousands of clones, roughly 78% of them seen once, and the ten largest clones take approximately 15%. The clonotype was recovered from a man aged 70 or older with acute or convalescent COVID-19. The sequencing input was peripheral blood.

This CDR3 reads CASSLTQGSETQYF. Here the CDR3 DNA reads TGTGCCAGCAGCTTAACACAGGGTAGCGAGACCCAGTACTTC. The chain is built from TRBV7-2 and TRBJ2-5; TRBD1 might be the D (6 bases). The CDR3 loop spans 14 amino acids. V shed 2 bases and J shed 5 bases, with 12 bases lying between them. Germline CDR1 SGHTA, CDR2 FQGNSA.